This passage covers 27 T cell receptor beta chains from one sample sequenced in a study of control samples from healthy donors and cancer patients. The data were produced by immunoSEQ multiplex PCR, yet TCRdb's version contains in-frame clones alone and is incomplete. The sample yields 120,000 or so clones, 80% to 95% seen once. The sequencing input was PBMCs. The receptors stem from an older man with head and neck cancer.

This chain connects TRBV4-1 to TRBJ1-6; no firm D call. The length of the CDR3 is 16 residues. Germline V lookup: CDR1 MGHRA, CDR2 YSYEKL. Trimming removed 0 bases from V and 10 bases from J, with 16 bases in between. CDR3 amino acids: CASSQDYGEVNSPLHF. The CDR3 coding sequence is TGCGCCAGCAGCCAAGACTACGGTGAAGTGAACTCACCCCTCCACTTT.

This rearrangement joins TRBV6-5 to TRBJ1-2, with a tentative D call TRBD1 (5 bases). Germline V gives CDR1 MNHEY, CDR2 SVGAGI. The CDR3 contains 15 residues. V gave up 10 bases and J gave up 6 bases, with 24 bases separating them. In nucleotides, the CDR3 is TGTGCCATCCCGCGACGGGGACTGGCGGCCCATGGCTACACCTTC. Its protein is CAIPRRGLAAHGYTF.

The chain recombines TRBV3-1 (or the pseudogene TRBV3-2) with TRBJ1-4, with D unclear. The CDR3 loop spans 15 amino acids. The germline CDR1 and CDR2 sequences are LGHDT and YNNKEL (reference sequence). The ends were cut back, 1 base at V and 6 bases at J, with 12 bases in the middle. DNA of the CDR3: TGTGCCAGCAGCCAAGTAACCCCAACGGATGAAAAACTGTTTTTT. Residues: CASSQVTPTDEKLFF.

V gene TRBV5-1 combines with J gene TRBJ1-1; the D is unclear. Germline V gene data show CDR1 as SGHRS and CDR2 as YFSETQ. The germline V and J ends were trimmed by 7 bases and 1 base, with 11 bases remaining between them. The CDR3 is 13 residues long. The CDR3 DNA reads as TGCGCCAGCTGCCCGACGGCGAACACTGAAGCTTTCTTT. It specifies CASCPTANTEAFF.

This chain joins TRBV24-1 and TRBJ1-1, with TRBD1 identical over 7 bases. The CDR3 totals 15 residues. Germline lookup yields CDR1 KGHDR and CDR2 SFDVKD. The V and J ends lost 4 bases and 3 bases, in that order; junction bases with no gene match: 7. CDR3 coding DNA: TGTGCCACCAGTGACCGACAGGGTTCTGACACTGAAGCTTTCTTT. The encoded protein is CATSDRQGSDTEAFF.

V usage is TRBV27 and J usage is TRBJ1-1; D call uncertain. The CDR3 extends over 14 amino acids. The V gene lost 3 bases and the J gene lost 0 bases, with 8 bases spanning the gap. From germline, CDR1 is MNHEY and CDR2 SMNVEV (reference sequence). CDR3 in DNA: TGTGCCAGCAGTTTTCGGGGATTGAACACTGAAGCTTTCTTT. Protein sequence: CASSFRGLNTEAFF.

The DNA of the CDR3 is TGTGCCAGCAGCCCTGGACTAAGCACAGATACGCAGTATTTT. It yields the protein CASSPGLSTDTQYF. The chain links TRBV5-6 to TRBJ2-3; tentative D call: TRBD2 (6 bases). V lost 4 bases to trimming and J lost 0 bases, with 9 bases between them. Germline V lookup: CDR1 SGHDT, CDR2 YYEEEE. The CDR3 loop spans 14 amino acids.

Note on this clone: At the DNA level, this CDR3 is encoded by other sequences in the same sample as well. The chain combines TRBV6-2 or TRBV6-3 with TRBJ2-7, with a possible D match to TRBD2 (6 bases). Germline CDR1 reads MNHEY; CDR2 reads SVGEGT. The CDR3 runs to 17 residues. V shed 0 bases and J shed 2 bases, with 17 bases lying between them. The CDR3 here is CASSYSGGRGITYEQYF. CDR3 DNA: TGTGCCAGCAGTTACTCGGGGGGTCGGGGGATAACCTACGAGCAGTACTTC.

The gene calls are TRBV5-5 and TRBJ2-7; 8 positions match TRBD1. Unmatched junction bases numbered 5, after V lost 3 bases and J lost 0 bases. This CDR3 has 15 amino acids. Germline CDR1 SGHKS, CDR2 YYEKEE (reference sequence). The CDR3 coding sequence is TGTGCCAGCAGCTATGACAGGGGACTCTCCTACGAGCAGTACTTC. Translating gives CASSYDRGLSYEQYF.

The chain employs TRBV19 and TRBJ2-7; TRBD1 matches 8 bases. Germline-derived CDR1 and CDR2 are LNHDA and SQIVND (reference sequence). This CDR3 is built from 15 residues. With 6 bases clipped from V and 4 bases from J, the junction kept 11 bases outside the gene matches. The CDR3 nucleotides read TGTGCCAGTAGCCCCGGACAGGGTGTTAGTTACGAGCAGTACTTC. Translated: CASSPGQGVSYEQYF. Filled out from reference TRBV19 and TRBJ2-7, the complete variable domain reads DGGITQSPKYLFRKEGQNVTLSCEQNLNHDAMYWYRQDPGQGLRLIYYSQIVNDFQKGDIAEGYSVSREKKESFPLTVTSAQKNPTAFYLCASSPGQGVSYEQYFGPGTRLTVT.

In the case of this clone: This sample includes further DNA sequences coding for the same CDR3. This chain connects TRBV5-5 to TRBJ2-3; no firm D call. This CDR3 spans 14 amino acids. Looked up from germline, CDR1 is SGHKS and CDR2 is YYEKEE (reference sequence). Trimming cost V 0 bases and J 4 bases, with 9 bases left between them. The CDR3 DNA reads TGTGCCAGCAGCTTGGCGGCCGGCGCAGATACGCAGTATTTT. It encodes CASSLAAGADTQYF.

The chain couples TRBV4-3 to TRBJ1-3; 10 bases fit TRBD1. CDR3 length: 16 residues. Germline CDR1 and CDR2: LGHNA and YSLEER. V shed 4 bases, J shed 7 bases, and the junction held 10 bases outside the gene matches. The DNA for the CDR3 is TGCGCCAGCAGCCGGGACAGGGGCCCCTCCGGCAACACCATATATTTT. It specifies CASSRDRGPSGNTIYF.

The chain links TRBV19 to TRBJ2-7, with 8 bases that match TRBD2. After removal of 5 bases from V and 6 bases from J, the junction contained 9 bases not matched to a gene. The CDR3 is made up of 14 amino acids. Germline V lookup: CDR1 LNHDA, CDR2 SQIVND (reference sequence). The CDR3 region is CASSVRAGGSEQYF. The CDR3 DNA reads TGTGCCAGTAGTGTCCGGGCGGGGGGCAGCGAGCAGTACTTC.

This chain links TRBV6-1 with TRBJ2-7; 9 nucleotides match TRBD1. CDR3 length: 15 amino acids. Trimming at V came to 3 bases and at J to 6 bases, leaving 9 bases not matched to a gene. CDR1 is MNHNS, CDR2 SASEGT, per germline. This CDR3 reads CASSEVQGAIGEQYF. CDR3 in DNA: TGTGCCAGCAGTGAGGTACAGGGGGCTATAGGCGAGCAGTACTTC.

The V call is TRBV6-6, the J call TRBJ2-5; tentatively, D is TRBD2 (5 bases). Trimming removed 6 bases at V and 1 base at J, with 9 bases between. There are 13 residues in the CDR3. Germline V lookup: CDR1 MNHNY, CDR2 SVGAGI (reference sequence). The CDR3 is CASSRGLQETQYF. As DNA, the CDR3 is TGTGCCAGCAGCAGAGGGCTCCAAGAGACCCAGTACTTC.

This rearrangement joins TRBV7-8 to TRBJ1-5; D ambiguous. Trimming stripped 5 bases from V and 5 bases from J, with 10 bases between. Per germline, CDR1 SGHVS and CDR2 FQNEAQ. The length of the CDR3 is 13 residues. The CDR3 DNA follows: TGTGCCAGCAGCCCCGGGAGGTATCAGCCCCAGCATTTT. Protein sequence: CASSPGRYQPQHF.

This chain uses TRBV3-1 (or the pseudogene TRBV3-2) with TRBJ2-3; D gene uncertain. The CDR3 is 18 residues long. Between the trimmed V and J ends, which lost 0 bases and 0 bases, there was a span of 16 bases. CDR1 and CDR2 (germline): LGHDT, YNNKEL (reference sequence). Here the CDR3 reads CASSQESSAVRSTDTQYF. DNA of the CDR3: TGTGCCAGCAGCCAAGAATCCTCGGCTGTTCGTAGCACAGATACGCAGTATTTT.

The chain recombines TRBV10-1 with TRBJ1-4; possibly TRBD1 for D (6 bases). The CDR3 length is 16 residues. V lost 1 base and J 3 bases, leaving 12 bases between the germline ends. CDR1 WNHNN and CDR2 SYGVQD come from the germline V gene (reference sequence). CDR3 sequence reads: CASSEFGRGPNEKLFF. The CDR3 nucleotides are TGCGCCAGCAGTGAGTTCGGCAGGGGTCCTAATGAAAAACTGTTTTTT.

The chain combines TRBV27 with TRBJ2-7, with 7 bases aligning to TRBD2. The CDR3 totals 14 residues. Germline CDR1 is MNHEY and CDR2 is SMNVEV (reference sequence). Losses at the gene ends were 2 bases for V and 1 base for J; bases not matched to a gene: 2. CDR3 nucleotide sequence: TGTGCCAGCAGTTTAACCGGGGGGTCCTACGAGCAGTACTTC. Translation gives CASSLTGGSYEQYF.

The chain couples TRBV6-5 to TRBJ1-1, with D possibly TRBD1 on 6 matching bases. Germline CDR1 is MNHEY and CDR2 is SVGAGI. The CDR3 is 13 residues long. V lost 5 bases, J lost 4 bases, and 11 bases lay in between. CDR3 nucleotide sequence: TGTGCCAGCAGTATATACAGGGCCACTGAAGCTTTCTTT. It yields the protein CASSIYRATEAFF.

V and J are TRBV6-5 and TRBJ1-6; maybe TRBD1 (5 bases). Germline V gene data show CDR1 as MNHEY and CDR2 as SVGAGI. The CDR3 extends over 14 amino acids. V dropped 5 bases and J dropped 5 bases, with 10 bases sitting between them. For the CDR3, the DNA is TGTGCCAGCAGTAGGGACGGGAATAATTCACCCCTCCACTTT. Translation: CASSRDGNNSPLHF.

CDR3 DNA: TGTGCCAGCAGCCCCCAGGCCCAGACAGATACGCAGTATTTT. Residues: CASSPQAQTDTQYF. This chain links TRBV9 with TRBJ2-3; D uncertain. This CDR3 has 14 residues. The ends were cut back, 4 bases at V and 3 bases at J, with 12 bases in the middle. Per germline, CDR1 SGDLS and CDR2 YYNGEE.

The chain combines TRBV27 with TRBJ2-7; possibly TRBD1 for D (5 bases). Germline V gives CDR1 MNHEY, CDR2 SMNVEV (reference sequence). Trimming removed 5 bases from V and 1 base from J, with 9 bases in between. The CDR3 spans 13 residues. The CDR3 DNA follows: TGTGCCAGCAGTCCAGGGATATCCTACGAGCAGTACTTC. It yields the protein CASSPGISYEQYF.

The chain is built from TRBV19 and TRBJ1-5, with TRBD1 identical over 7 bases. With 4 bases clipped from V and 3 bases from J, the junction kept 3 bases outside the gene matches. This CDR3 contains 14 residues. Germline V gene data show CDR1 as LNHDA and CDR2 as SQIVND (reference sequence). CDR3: CASSRDSPNQPQHF. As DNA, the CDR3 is TGTGCCAGTAGTAGGGACAGTCCCAATCAGCCCCAGCATTTT.

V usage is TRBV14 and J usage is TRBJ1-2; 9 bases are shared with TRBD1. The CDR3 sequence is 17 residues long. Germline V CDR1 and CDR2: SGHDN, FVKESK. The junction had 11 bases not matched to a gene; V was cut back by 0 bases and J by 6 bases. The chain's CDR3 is CASSQDLNGWTGDGYTF. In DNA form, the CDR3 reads TGTGCCAGCAGCCAAGATTTAAATGGATGGACAGGGGATGGCTACACCTTC. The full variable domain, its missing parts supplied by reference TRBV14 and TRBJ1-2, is EAGVTQFPSHSVIEKGQTVTLRCDPISGHDNLYWYRRVMGKEIKFLLHFVKESKQDESGMPNNRFLAERTGGTYSTLKVQPAELEDSGVYFCASSQDLNGWTGDGYTFGSGTRLTVV.

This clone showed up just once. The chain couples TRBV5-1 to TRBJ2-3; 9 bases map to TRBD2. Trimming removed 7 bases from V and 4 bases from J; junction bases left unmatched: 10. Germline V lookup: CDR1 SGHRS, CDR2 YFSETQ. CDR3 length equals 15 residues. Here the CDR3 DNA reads TGCGCCAGCGTCAAGACCGGGACTAGCTCAGATACGCAGTATTTT. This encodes CASVKTGTSSDTQYF.

The CDR3 sequence: CASSSGTPYGYTF. CDR3 DNA: TGTGCCAGCAGTTCCGGGACACCCTATGGCTACACCTTC. This sequence joins TRBV28 and TRBJ1-2; tentative D call: TRBD1 (6 bases). Per germline, CDR1 MDHEN and CDR2 SYDVKM. CDR3 length equals 13 residues. Trimming cost V 4 bases and J 4 bases, with 10 bases left between them.